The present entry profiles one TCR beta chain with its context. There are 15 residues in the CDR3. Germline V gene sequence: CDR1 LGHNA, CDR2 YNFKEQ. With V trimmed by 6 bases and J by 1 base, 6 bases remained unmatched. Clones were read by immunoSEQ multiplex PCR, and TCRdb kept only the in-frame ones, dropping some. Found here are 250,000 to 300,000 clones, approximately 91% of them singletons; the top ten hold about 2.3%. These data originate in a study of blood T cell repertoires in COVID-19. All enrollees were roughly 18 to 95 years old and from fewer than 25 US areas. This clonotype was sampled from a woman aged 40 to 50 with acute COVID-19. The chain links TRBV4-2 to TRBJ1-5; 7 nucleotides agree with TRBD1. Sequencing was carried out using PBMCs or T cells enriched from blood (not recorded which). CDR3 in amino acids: CASSPTGLSNQPQHF. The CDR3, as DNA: TGTGCCAGCAGTCCGACAGGGTTGAGCAATCAGCCCCAGCATTTT.